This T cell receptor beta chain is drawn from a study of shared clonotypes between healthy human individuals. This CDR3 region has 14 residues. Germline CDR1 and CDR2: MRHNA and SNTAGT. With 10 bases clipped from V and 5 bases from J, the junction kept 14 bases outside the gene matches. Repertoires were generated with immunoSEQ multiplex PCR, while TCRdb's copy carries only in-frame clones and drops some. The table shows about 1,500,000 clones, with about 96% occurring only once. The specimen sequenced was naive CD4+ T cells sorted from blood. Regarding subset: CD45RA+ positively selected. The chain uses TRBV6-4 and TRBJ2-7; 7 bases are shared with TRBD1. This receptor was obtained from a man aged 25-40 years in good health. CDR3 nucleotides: TGTGCCACCGAGAACAGGGGCACCGTCCACGAGCAGTACTTC. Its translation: CATENRGTVHEQYF.